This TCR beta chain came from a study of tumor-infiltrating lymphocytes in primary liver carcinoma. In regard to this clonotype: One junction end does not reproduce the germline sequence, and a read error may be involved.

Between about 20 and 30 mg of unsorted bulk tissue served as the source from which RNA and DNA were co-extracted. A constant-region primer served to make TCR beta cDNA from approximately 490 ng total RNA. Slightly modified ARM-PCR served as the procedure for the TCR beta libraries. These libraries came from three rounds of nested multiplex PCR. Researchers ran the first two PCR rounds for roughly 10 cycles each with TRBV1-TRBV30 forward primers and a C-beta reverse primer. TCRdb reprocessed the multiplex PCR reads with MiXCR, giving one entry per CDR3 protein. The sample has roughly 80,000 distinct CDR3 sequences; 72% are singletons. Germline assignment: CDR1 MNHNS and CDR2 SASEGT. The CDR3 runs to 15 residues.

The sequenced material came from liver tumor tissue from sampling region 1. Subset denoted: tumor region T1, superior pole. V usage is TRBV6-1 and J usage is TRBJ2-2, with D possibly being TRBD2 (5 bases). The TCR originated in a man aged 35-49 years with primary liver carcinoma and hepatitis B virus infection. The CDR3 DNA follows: TGTGCCGTAAAAGGGCCAGGATGGAACACCGGGGAGCTATTTTTT. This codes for CAVKGPGWNTGELFF.